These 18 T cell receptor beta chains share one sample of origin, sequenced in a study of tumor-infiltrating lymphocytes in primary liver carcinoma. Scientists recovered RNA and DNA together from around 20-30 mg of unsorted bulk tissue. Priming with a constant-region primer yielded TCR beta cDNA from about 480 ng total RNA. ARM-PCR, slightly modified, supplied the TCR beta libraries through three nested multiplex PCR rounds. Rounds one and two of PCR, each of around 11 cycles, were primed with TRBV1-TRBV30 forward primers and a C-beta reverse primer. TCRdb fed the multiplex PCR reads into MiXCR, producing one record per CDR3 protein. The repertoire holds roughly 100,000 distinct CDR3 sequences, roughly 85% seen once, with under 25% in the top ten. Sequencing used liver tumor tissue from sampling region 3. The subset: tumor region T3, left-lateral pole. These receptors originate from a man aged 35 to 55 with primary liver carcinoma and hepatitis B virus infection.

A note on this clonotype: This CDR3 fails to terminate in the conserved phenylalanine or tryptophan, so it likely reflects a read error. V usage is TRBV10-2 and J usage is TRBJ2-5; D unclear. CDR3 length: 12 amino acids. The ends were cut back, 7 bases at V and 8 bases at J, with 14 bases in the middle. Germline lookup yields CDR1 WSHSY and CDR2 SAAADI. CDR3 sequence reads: CASKTSTQTQYS. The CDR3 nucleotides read TGCGCCAGCAAGACCAGTACTCAAACCCAGTACTCC.

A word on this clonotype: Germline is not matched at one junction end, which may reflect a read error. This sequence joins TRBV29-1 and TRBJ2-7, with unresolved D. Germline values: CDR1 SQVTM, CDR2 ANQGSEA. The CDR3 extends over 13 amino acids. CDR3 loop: CSVEDRHSYEQYF. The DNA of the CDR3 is TGCAGCGTTGAAGATAGGCATTCCTACGAGCAGTATTTC.

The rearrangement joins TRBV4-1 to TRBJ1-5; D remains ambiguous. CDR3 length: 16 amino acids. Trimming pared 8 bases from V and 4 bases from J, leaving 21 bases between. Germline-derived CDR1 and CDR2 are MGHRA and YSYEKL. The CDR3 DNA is TGCGCCAGCGGCCCCGTTGAGAGGGTTGGGAATCAGCCCCAGCATTTT. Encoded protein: CASGPVERVGNQPQHF.

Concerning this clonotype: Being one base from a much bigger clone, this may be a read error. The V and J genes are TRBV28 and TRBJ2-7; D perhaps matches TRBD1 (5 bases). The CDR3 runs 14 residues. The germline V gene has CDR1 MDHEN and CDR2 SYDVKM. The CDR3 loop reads CVSSPLLGDYEQYF. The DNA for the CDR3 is TGTGTCAGCAGTCCCCTATTAGGGGACTACGAGCAGTACTTC.

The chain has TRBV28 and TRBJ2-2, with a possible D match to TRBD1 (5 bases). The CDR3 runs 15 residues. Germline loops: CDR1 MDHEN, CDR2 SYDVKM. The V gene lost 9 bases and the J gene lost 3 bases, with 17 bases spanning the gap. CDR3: CASSRTTEDTGELFF. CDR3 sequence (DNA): TGTGCCAGTAGTCGAACGACAGAGGACACCGGGGAGCTGTTTTTT.

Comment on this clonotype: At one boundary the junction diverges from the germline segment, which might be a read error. The CDR3 region is CVSSFGNTRELFF. DNA of the CDR3: TGTGTCAGCAGTTTCGGGAACACCAGGGAGCTGTTTTTT. This chain links TRBV6-1 with TRBJ2-2; TRBD2 might be the D (5 bases). Germline V gives CDR1 MNHNS, CDR2 SASEGT. This CDR3 is 13 amino acids long.

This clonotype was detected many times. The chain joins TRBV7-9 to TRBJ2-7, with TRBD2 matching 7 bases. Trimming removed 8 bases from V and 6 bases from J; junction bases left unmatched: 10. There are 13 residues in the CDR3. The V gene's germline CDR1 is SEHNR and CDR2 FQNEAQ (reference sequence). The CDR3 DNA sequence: TGTGCCAGCGGACTAGATCGAGGGGCCGAGCAGTACTTC. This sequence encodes CASGLDRGAEQYF.

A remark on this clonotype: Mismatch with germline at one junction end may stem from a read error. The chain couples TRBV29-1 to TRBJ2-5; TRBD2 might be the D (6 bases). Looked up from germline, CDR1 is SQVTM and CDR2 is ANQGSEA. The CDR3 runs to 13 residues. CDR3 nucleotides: TGCATCGGCATACAAGGGACGGGAGAGACCCAATACTTC. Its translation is CIGIQGTGETQYF. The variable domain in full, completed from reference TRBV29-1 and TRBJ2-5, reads SAVISQKPSRDICQRGTSLTIQCQVDSQVTMMFWYRQQPGQSLTLIATANQGSEATYESGFVIDKFPISRPNLTFSTLTVSNMSPEDSSIYLCIGIQGTGETQYFGPGTRLLVL.

The CDR3, as DNA: TGCAGCGCTGAGGGCGGGGCCGGCATCACAGATACTCGGTATTTT. It specifies CSAEGGAGITDTRYF. V is TRBV29-1 and J is TRBJ2-3, with D perhaps TRBD2 (6 bases). CDR3 length: 15 residues. The germline CDR1 and CDR2 sequences are SQVTM and ANQGSEA. Trimming shortened V by 7 bases and J by 14 bases, and 31 bases separated the two germline ends.

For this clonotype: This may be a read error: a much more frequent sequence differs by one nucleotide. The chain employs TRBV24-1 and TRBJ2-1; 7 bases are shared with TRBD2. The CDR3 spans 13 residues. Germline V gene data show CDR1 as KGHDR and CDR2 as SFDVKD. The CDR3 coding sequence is TGTGCCACCAGTGTCCTCCCGGGGGGTGAGCAGATCTTC. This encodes CATSVLPGGEQIF.

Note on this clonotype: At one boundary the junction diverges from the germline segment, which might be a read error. In DNA form, the CDR3 reads TGCGCCATCAGCTCGCCTTTGCGCAACACCGGGGAGCTGTTTTTT. It codes for CAISSPLRNTGELFF. The chain links TRBV5-1 to TRBJ2-2, with D unclear. Germline loops: CDR1 SGHRS, CDR2 YFSETQ. This CDR3 region has 15 residues.

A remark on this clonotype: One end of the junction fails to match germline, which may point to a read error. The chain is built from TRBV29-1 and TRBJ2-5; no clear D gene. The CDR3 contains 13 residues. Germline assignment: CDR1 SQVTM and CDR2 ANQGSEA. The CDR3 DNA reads TGCAGCGTTGCCCACGGGTTCCAAGAGACCCATTACTTC. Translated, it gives CSVAHGFQETHYF.

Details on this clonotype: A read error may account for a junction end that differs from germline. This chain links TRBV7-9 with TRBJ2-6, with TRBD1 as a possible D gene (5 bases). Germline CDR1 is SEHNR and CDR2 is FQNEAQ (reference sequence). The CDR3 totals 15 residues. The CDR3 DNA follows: TGTGCCAGTCAGGGTAATTCGCCTGGGGCCAACTTCCTGACTTTC. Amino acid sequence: CASQGNSPGANFLTF.

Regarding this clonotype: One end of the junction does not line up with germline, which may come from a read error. CDR3 loop: CASSPPSDNDQFF. As DNA, the CDR3 is TGCGCCAGCAGTCCCCCATCGGACAATGATCAGTTCTTC. J is TRBJ2-1 and V is TRBV28; tentative D call: TRBD1 (5 bases). CDR3 length: 13 residues. The germline V gene encodes CDR1 MDHEN and CDR2 SYDVKM.

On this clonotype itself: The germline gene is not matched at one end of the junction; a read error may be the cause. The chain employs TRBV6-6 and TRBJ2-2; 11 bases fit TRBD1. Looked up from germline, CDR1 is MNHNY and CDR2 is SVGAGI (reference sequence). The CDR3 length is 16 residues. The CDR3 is CASSLPGQGGAGGLFF. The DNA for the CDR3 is TGTGCCAGCAGTTTGCCGGGACAGGGGGGAGCCGGGGGGCTGTTTTTT.

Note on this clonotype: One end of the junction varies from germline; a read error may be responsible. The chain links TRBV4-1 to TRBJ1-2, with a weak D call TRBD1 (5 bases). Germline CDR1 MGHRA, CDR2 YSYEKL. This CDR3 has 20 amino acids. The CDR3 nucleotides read TGCGTCAGCAGCCAAGAGGGGCACCCCCCCGCTGCCCAACCTACCTATGGCTACACCTTC. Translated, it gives CVSSQEGHPPAAQPTYGYTF.

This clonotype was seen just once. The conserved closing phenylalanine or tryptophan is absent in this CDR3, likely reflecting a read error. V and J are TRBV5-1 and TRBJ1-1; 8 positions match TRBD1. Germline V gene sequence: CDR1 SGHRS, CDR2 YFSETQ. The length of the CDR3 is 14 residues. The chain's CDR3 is CASSAAGGYTGAFL. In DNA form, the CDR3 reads TGCGCCAGCAGCGCCGCAGGGGGCTATACTGGAGCTTTCCTT.

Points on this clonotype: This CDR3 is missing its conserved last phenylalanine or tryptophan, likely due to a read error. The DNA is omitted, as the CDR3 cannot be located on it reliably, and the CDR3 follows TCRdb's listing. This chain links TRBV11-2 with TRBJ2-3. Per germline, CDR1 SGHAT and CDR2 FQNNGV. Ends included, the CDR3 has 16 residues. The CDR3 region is CASSLDTGLGTDTLYS.